The 31 T cell receptor beta chains below all came from one sample that was sequenced in a study of control samples from healthy donors and cancer patients. TCRdb's copy holds only in-frame clones and misses some; the assay was immunoSEQ multiplex PCR. The table includes roughly 160,000 clones, approximately 94% detected once. The sample taken for sequencing was PBMCs. The receptors here all came from a man between 60 and 70 years old with colorectal cancer.

This chain joins TRBV5-1 and TRBJ2-1; possible D gene TRBD2, 5 bases. This CDR3 comprises 16 residues. V was shortened by 1 base and J by 0 bases, with 11 bases between the two germline ends. Germline V gene sequence: CDR1 SGHRS, CDR2 YFSETQ. CDR3 coding DNA: TGCGCCAGCAGCTTGTCTCTTGGGAGCTCCTACAATGAGCAGTTCTTC. It translates to CASSLSLGSSYNEQFF.

The chain is built from TRBV19 and TRBJ1-1; D gene ambiguous. Between the trimmed V and J ends, which lost 4 bases and 1 base, there was a span of 4 bases. Germline CDR1 LNHDA, CDR2 SQIVND (reference sequence). This CDR3 has 12 amino acids. In DNA, the CDR3 is TGTGCCAGTAGTAGAAGGAACACTGAAGCTTTCTTT. Protein product: CASSRRNTEAFF. The whole variable domain, remainder taken from reference TRBV19 and TRBJ1-1, is DGGITQSPKYLFRKEGQNVTLSCEQNLNHDAMYWYRQDPGQGLRLIYYSQIVNDFQKGDIAEGYSVSREKKESFPLTVTSAQKNPTAFYLCASSRRNTEAFFGQGTRLTVV.

V usage is TRBV18 and J usage is TRBJ1-2; D unclear. This CDR3 region has 14 residues. Trimming pared 0 bases from V and 0 bases from J, leaving 5 bases between. CDR1 and CDR2 (germline): KGHSH, LQKENI. The CDR3 loop is CASSPPSSNYGYTF. DNA of the CDR3: TGTGCCAGCTCACCACCCTCGTCTAACTATGGCTACACCTTC.

The chain is built from TRBV4-1 and TRBJ2-3; unclear D gene. This CDR3 region has 15 residues. Looked up from germline, CDR1 is MGHRA and CDR2 is YSYEKL. Trimming stripped 1 base from V and 0 bases from J, with 8 bases between. The CDR3 nucleotides are TGCGCCAGCAGCCAAGGACACCTAAGCACAGATACGCAGTATTTT. It is translated as CASSQGHLSTDTQYF.

CDR3 residues: CASSQEGAGNTEAFF. CDR3 nucleotide sequence: TGTGCCAGCAGCCAAGAAGGTGCCGGGAACACTGAAGCTTTCTTT. The chain joins TRBV3-1 (or the pseudogene TRBV3-2) to TRBJ1-1; no definite D call. Germline V CDR1 and CDR2: LGHDT, YNNKEL (reference sequence). CDR3 length: 15 amino acids. Trimming removed 0 bases from V and 1 base from J, with 9 bases in between.

The gene calls are TRBV7-9 and TRBJ1-2, with TRBD1 matching over 9 bases. CDR1 is SEHNR and CDR2 is FQNEAQ in the germline V gene (reference sequence). After removal of 5 bases from V and 0 bases from J, the junction contained 16 bases not matched to a gene. The CDR3 covers 19 residues. The CDR3 region has the DNA TGTGCCAGCAGCCCAGCCGGGGGGGACAGGGTGACTTCTAACTATGGCTACACCTTC. This encodes CASSPAGGDRVTSNYGYTF.

The chain couples TRBV9 to TRBJ1-4; no reliable D call. The V gene lost 4 bases and the J gene lost 5 bases, with 15 bases spanning the gap. CDR3 length: 15 residues. Per germline, CDR1 SGDLS and CDR2 YYNGEE. The chain's CDR3 is CASSPRTGLNEKLFF. In nucleotides, the CDR3 is TGTGCCAGCAGCCCCCGTACGGGATTGAATGAAAAACTGTTTTTT.

The rearrangement uses TRBV9 and TRBJ1-3; no firm D call. Germline values: CDR1 SGDLS, CDR2 YYNGEE. Trimming shortened V by 3 bases and J by 0 bases, and 13 bases separated the two germline ends. This CDR3 comprises 16 residues. The CDR3 protein is CASSAATVPSGNTIYF. The CDR3 nucleotides read TGTGCCAGCAGCGCGGCGACGGTGCCCTCTGGAAACACCATATATTTT. The full variable domain, rest sourced from reference TRBV9 and TRBJ1-3, is DSGVTQTPKHLITATGQRVTLRCSPRSGDLSVYWYQQSLDQGLQFLIQYYNGEERAKGNILERFSAQQFPDLHSELNLSSLELGDSALYFCASSAATVPSGNTIYFGEGSWLTVV.

J is TRBJ2-7 and V is TRBV11-2; D uncertain. The CDR3 has 14 residues. V was pared by 1 base and J by 3 bases, with 10 bases between. Per germline, CDR1 SGHAT and CDR2 FQNNGV. The CDR3 here is CASSLVSRFYEQYF. The DNA of the CDR3 is TGTGCCAGCAGCTTAGTAAGCCGATTCTACGAGCAGTACTTC. The entire variable domain, with the rest obtained from reference TRBV11-2 and TRBJ2-7, is as follows: EAGVAQSPRYKIIEKRQSVAFWCNPISGHATLYWYQQILGQGPKLLIQFQNNGVVDDSQLPKDRFSAERLKGVDSTLKIQPAKLEDSAVYLCASSLVSRFYEQYFGPGTRLTVT.

The V call is TRBV30, the J call TRBJ1-5; unclear D gene. Per germline, CDR1 GTSNPN and CDR2 SVGIG (reference sequence). There are 16 residues in the CDR3. V lost 1 base, J lost 2 bases, and 15 bases lay in between. CDR3 region: CAWSAGSWNGNQPQHF. For the CDR3, the DNA is TGTGCCTGGAGTGCGGGGTCGTGGAATGGCAATCAGCCCCAGCATTTT.

This chain joins TRBV7-2 and TRBJ1-2, with TRBD1 matching over 8 bases. V dropped 5 bases and J dropped 4; count of bases not matched to a gene: 6. The germline CDR1 and CDR2 sequences are SGHTA and FQGNSA. This CDR3 contains 14 residues. CDR3 coding DNA: TGTGCCAGCAGCAAGGACAGGGTTGGCTATGGCTACACCTTC. This encodes CASSKDRVGYGYTF.

The V gene is TRBV6-5, the J gene TRBJ2-2; the D is unclear. This CDR3 contains 14 residues. Germline V lookup: CDR1 MNHEY, CDR2 SVGAGI. V shed 6 bases and J shed 1 base, with 9 bases lying between them. The CDR3 sequence: CASSLLKNTGELFF. For the CDR3, the DNA is TGTGCCAGCAGCCTACTTAAGAACACCGGGGAGCTGTTTTTT.

The J gene is TRBJ1-2, the V gene TRBV29-1; maybe TRBD1 (5 bases). The CDR3 runs to 13 residues. Germline V gene data show CDR1 as SQVTM and CDR2 as ANQGSEA. V gave up 0 bases and J gave up 8 bases, with 13 bases separating them. CDR3: CSVEDDGGRGYTF. The DNA for the CDR3 is TGCAGCGTTGAAGATGATGGGGGGAGAGGCTACACCTTC.

The chain joins TRBV25-1 to TRBJ1-2; D not certain. Germline lookup yields CDR1 MGHDK and CDR2 SYGVNS. V dropped 7 bases and J dropped 0 bases, with 15 bases sitting between them. CDR3 length: 15 amino acids. The CDR3 nucleotides are TGTGCCAGCACCGAGGCGGGAAATACTAACTATGGCTACACCTTC. Protein product: CASTEAGNTNYGYTF.

The J gene is TRBJ2-1, the V gene TRBV12-5; D is unresolved. V was clipped by 2 bases and J by 0 bases, with 2 bases between them. The CDR3 extends over 13 amino acids. Germline values: CDR1 LGHNT, CDR2 FRNRAP. In DNA, the CDR3 is TGTGCTAGTGGTTTGAGCTCCTACAATGAGCAGTTCTTC. This sequence encodes CASGLSSYNEQFF.

The gene calls are TRBV29-1 and TRBJ1-1; unclear D gene. Germline V gene data show CDR1 as SQVTM and CDR2 as ANQGSEA. V dropped 1 base and J dropped 4 bases, with 10 bases sitting between them. The CDR3 runs to 13 residues. CDR3 loop: CSVEGTSTTEAFF. The CDR3 DNA reads as TGCAGCGTTGAAGGTACCAGTACCACTGAAGCTTTCTTT.

The chain uses TRBV7-2 and TRBJ1-2; no reliable D call. CDR3 length: 13 amino acids. Germline V gene lookup returns CDR1 SGHTA and CDR2 FQGNSA. The V gene lost 5 bases and the J gene lost 5 bases, with 12 bases spanning the gap. As DNA, the CDR3 is TGTGCCAGCAGCCCCTTCCGCGATTATGGCTACACCTTC. Translated: CASSPFRDYGYTF.

V is TRBV15 and J is TRBJ2-2; 10 nucleotides agree with TRBD1. Germline V gene data show CDR1 as LNHNV and CDR2 as YYDKDF (reference sequence). V gave up 5 bases and J gave up 7 bases; unmatched junction bases: 7. The CDR3 is made up of 15 amino acids. The CDR3 region has the DNA TGTGCCACCAGCCCTAGGACAGGGGGTGTCGGGGAGCTGTTTTTT. As protein: CATSPRTGGVGELFF.

The rearrangement joins TRBV19 to TRBJ2-5; weak D call: TRBD2 (10 bases). Germline V gene sequence: CDR1 LNHDA, CDR2 SQIVND (reference sequence). The V and J ends lost 6 bases and 5 bases respectively, with 16 bases between them. The CDR3 totals 14 residues. The CDR3 loop is CASRTSGTGETQYF. The CDR3, as DNA: TGTGCCAGTAGAACTAGCGGGACAGGGGAGACCCAGTACTTC.

The rearrangement joins TRBV4-1 to TRBJ1-1; maybe TRBD1 (5 bases). The length of the CDR3 is 15 residues. Trimming shortened V by 1 base and J by 0 bases, and 9 bases separated the two germline ends. CDR1 MGHRA and CDR2 YSYEKL come from the germline V gene. CDR3: CASSQVVTVNTEAFF. DNA for the CDR3: TGCGCCAGCAGCCAAGTGGTGACAGTGAACACTGAAGCTTTCTTT.

This clone is a singleton in its sample. This sequence joins TRBV2 and TRBJ2-5; either TRBD1 or TRBD2 may supply D (5 bases each). Germline assignment: CDR1 SNHLY and CDR2 FYNNEI. The V end was cut by 4 bases, the J end by 3 bases, with 18 bases between. The CDR3 spans 16 residues. The CDR3 DNA sequence: TGTGCCAGCAGTGGGGACCGCGAGACCGGCGAAGAGACCCAGTACTTC. This codes for CASSGDRETGEETQYF.

This clone was recorded only once. This chain links TRBV10-3 with TRBJ2-3; 10 bases are a match to TRBD2. Germline loops: CDR1 ENHRY, CDR2 SYGVKD. Trimming removed 4 bases from V and 5 bases from J; junction bases left unmatched: 9. The CDR3 is 16 amino acids. In DNA form, the CDR3 reads TGTGCCATCAGTGGAGGGGGGACTAGCGAGGTAGATACGCAGTATTTT. It codes for CAISGGGTSEVDTQYF.

This chain connects TRBV27 to TRBJ1-2; maybe TRBD1 (5 bases). The CDR3 covers 16 residues. V was cut by 5 bases and J by 1 base, with 17 bases left in between. Germline CDR1 MNHEY, CDR2 SMNVEV (reference sequence). In nucleotides, the CDR3 is TGTGCCAGCAGTCCCCATGGGGGGAAGGGTAACTATGGCTACACCTTC. Translating gives CASSPHGGKGNYGYTF.

The chain has TRBV19 and TRBJ2-7; weak D call: TRBD1 (6 bases). This CDR3 contains 13 residues. The V end lost 4 bases, the J end lost 5 bases, and 12 bases lay between the germline ends. Germline loops: CDR1 LNHDA, CDR2 SQIVND (reference sequence). The CDR3 nucleotides are TGTGCCAGTAGTAGGGCAGGGGTCCACGAGCAGTACTTC. This translates into CASSRAGVHEQYF.

V and J are TRBV19 and TRBJ2-3; D not certain. The CDR3 sequence is 14 residues long. Per germline, CDR1 LNHDA and CDR2 SQIVND (reference sequence). Trimming took 0 bases from V and 1 from J, leaving 5 bases between them. The CDR3, as DNA: TGTGCCAGTAGTATAGACTCGGGCACAGATACGCAGTATTTT. Encoded protein: CASSIDSGTDTQYF.

This chain uses TRBV5-8 with TRBJ1-1; tentatively, D is TRBD1 (6 bases). The CDR3 totals 15 residues. Trimming left V 3 bases short and J 4 bases short, with 16 bases between. From germline, CDR1 is SGHTS and CDR2 YDEGEE. The CDR3 loop is CASSWLRGGGTEAFF. CDR3 nucleotides: TGTGCCAGCAGCTGGCTCAGAGGGGGGGGCACTGAAGCTTTCTTT.

The chain links TRBV20-1 to TRBJ2-1, with 10 bases lining up with TRBD2. The CDR3 runs 15 residues. Looked up from germline, CDR1 is DFQATT and CDR2 is SNEGSKA (reference sequence). The J segment lost 3 bases and the V segment lost 3 bases, leaving 5 bases of the junction unmatched. The CDR3 loop is CSASPGLASYNEQFF. Written as DNA, the CDR3 is TGCAGTGCTAGTCCGGGACTAGCGAGCTACAATGAGCAGTTCTTC.

This clone is a singleton in its sample. The rearrangement joins TRBV5-8 to TRBJ1-1, with TRBD1 matching 7 bases. CDR1 is SGHTS and CDR2 is YDEGEE in the germline V gene. With V trimmed by 4 bases and J by 1 base, 7 bases remained unmatched. The CDR3 contains 15 residues. The CDR3 spells CASSPPTGTNTEAFF. Here the CDR3 DNA reads TGTGCCAGCAGCCCTCCGACAGGGACGAACACTGAAGCTTTCTTT.

The CDR3 DNA sequence: TGTGCCAGCAGCGTAGCTTTAGATACGCAGTATTTT. It encodes CASSVALDTQYF. The V gene is TRBV9, the J gene TRBJ2-3; no firm D call. The CDR3 spans 12 residues. V dropped 0 bases and J dropped 5 bases, with 4 bases sitting between them. Per germline, CDR1 SGDLS and CDR2 YYNGEE.

J is TRBJ1-4 and V is TRBV5-1, with 7 bases that match TRBD1. The CDR3 totals 16 residues. Germline V gene data show CDR1 as SGHRS and CDR2 as YFSETQ. Losses at the gene ends were 3 bases for V and 1 base for J; bases not matched to a gene: 6. The CDR3 reads CASSSTGMGTNEKLFF. The CDR3, as DNA: TGCGCCAGCAGCTCGACAGGGATGGGAACTAATGAAAAACTGTTTTTT.

V is TRBV4-3 and J is TRBJ1-5; D uncertain. Germline V lookup: CDR1 LGHNA, CDR2 YSLEER. The CDR3 totals 14 residues. Trimming took off 4 bases at V and 0 bases at J, with 7 bases between the two ends. This CDR3 reads CASSLGRSNQPQHF. CDR3 sequence (DNA): TGCGCCAGCAGCCTTGGCCGTAGCAATCAGCCCCAGCATTTT.